This T cell receptor beta chain was found in a study of beta chain features in type 1 diabetes. Study-wide results and caveats: TCRB CDR3 length was moderately but significantly reduced in all four CD4+ subsets of Type 1 diabetes patients. PCR could preferentially amplify shorter templates, alike in patients and controls.

Details on this clone: The antigen remains unidentified.

V dropped 6 bases and J dropped 5 bases, with 14 bases sitting between them. Germline CDR1 reads MNHEY; CDR2 reads SMNVEV (reference sequence). The CDR3 totals 14 residues. Isolated RNA was reverse transcribed in full, so expressed TCRB transcripts were sequenced. Here immunoSEQ multiplex PCR was the method, and the copy in TCRdb shows in-frame clones only, minus some. This sample has 600,000 to 700,000 clones; around 15% occur once, and the top ten carry 0.022%. The V gene is TRBV27, the J gene TRBJ2-1; D uncertain. The TCR originated in a man younger than 35 with type 1 diabetes. Material for sequencing was naive CD4+ T cells from blood. The CDR3 is CASSPGKADNEQFF. DNA for the CDR3: TGTGCCAGCAGCCCCGGTAAGGCAGACAATGAGCAGTTCTTC.